This T cell receptor beta chain came from a study of shared clonotypes between healthy human individuals. The CDR3 spans 13 residues. Germline V CDR1 and CDR2: MGHDK, SYGVNS. V dropped 2 bases and J dropped 6; count of bases not matched to a gene: 3. This clone has more than one count but fewer than ten. Its antigen remains unidentified. Findings and limits, study-wide: Blood alone was sampled, and tissue repertoires likely differ. All-four-donor shared clonotypes had higher generation probabilities than non-shared clonotypes did.

It was at deep level that the assay was run. Per the original data handling: ImmunoSEQ only sent back junction sequences with no quality scores, so filtering was done differently. Only in-frame clones appear in the TCRdb table, and some are missing; sequencing was by immunoSEQ multiplex PCR. V, J and clone size are those of that table, while D and trimming were read from the DNA. The sample yields around 1,100,000 clones, approximately 75% seen once. The sequenced material came from memory CD4+ T cells from PBMCs. Subset here: CD45RA-negative fraction. The TCR comes from a man in his late teens or twenties in good health. Some clones in this sample may be carry-over from other donors' samples. The chain uses TRBV25-1 and TRBJ1-1; 7 positions agree with TRBD1. The CDR3 DNA is TGTGCCAGCAGTGAACAGGGGGGATCTGAAGCTTTCTTT. The encoded protein is CASSEQGGSEAFF. Filled out from reference TRBV25-1 and TRBJ1-1, the complete variable domain reads EADIYQTPRYLVIGTGKKITLECSQTMGHDKMYWYQQDPGMELHLIHYSYGVNSTEKGDLSSESTVSRIRTEHFPLTLESARPSHTSQYLCASSEQGGSEAFFGQGTRLTVV.